Each of the 10 T cell receptor beta chains below was sequenced from the same sample in a study of T cell repertoires in cytomegalovirus infection (dated by TCRdb to about 2019). TCRdb records Illumina HiSeq 1500 as the sequencer. TCRdb reran the public reads through fastp at Q25 and MiXCR, keeping productive beta chains. All rows with the same CDR3 protein become a single entry with the most common DNA and genes. For this sample the table gives roughly 640,000 distinct CDR3 sequences, of which roughly a quarter were detected only once. The top ten clones comprise 6.5% to 10% of the sample. Specimen: CD8+ T cells from PBMCs. The receptors stem from a human donor in good health (CMV status not recorded). Some clones in this sample may be carry-over from other donors' samples.

A note on this clonotype: Given a much more abundant clone one base away, this may be a read error. This chain joins TRBV28 and TRBJ1-6; unclear D gene. The V gene's germline CDR1 is MDHEN and CDR2 SYDVKM. Trimming left V 11 bases short and J 4 bases short, with 15 bases between. This CDR3 spans 14 amino acids. The CDR3 spells CAGCRRGYNSPLHF. In DNA form, the CDR3 reads TGTGCCGGATGTCGCCGTGGGTATAATTCACCCCTCCACTTT. The whole variable domain, filled in from reference TRBV28 and TRBJ1-6, reads DVKVTQSSRYLVKRTGEKVFLECVQDMDHENMFWYRQDPGLGLRLIYFSYDVKMKEKGDIPEGYSVSREKKERFSLILESASTNQTSMYLCAGCRRGYNSPLHFGNGTRLTVT.

The V call is TRBV6-6, the J call TRBJ2-7; tentative D call: TRBD2 (5 bases). Germline loops: CDR1 MNHNY, CDR2 SVGAGI (reference sequence). V shed 6 bases and J shed 2 bases, with 8 bases lying between them. The CDR3 loop spans 12 amino acids. The CDR3 loop is CASRGETYEQYF. Written as DNA, the CDR3 is TGTGCCAGCAGGGGAGAAACCTACGAGCAGTACTTC.

This clonotype occurred a few times. The chain joins TRBV29-1 to TRBJ2-1; 11 nucleotides line up with TRBD2. The junction had 10 bases not matched to a gene; V was cut back by 5 bases and J by 7 bases. CDR1 is SQVTM and CDR2 is ANQGSEA in the germline V gene. CDR3 length equals 15 residues. This chain's CDR3 is CSVNPSGGLENEQFF. CDR3 bases: TGCAGCGTTAACCCTAGCGGGGGGCTTGAGAATGAGCAGTTCTTC.

This clonotype showed up just a few times. V gene TRBV7-4 combines with J gene TRBJ1-4; 8 bases agree with TRBD1. This CDR3 is built from 14 residues. Germline CDR1 is SGHVT and CDR2 is SQSDAQ. After removal of 3 bases from V and 7 bases from J, the junction contained 4 bases not matched to a gene. The CDR3: CASSFQGAGEKLFF. The CDR3 region has the DNA TGTGCCAGCAGCTTCCAGGGGGCGGGTGAAAAACTGTTTTTT.

In this sample, this clonotype turned up many times. The rearrangement links TRBV28 to TRBJ1-5; tentative D call: TRBD1 (5 bases). This CDR3 has 14 amino acids. Germline lookup yields CDR1 MDHEN and CDR2 SYDVKM. Trimming removed 5 bases at V and 5 bases at J, with 13 bases between. The CDR3 DNA follows: TGTGCCAGCAGTCCTGGACACACCTATCAGCCCCAGCATTTT. It translates to CASSPGHTYQPQHF.

V gene TRBV19 combines with J gene TRBJ2-7; D perhaps matches TRBD1 (6 bases). V shed 4 bases and J shed 4 bases, with 11 bases lying between them. The CDR3 is made up of 13 amino acids. The germline CDR1 and CDR2 sequences are LNHDA and SQIVND (reference sequence). CDR3 sequence (DNA): TGTGCCAGTAGTACATTACAGGGTTACGAGCAGTACTTC. This gives the protein CASSTLQGYEQYF. Variable domain in full (rest from reference TRBV19 and TRBJ2-7): DGGITQSPKYLFRKEGQNVTLSCEQNLNHDAMYWYRQDPGQGLRLIYYSQIVNDFQKGDIAEGYSVSREKKESFPLTVTSAQKNPTAFYLCASSTLQGYEQYFGPGTRLTVT.

The V gene is TRBV29-1, the J gene TRBJ1-1; 7 nucleotides line up with TRBD1. Germline V lookup: CDR1 SQVTM, CDR2 ANQGSEA. The V segment lost 7 bases and the J segment 0 bases; nucleotides outside the gene matches: 8. CDR3 length: 14 residues. The CDR3 DNA reads as TGCAGCGCCGGGGGGGACAGTATGAACACTGAAGCTTTCTTT. Translation gives CSAGGDSMNTEAFF.

There are a few counts of this clonotype. The chain joins TRBV6-2 or TRBV6-3 to TRBJ1-5; D is ambiguous. CDR1 and CDR2 from the germline V gene are MNHEY and SVGEGT. The CDR3 contains 13 residues. The CDR3 loop is CATRVLSNQPQHF. In DNA form, the CDR3 reads TGTGCTACTCGGGTGCTTAGCAATCAGCCCCAGCATTTT.

The chain carries TRBV7-9 and TRBJ2-5; TRBD2 agrees at 11 bases. The ends lost 3 bases at V and 1 base at J; junction bases unmatched: 7. CDR1 is SEHNR, CDR2 FQNEAQ, per germline (reference sequence). The CDR3 has 17 amino acids. CDR3 DNA sequence: TGTGCCAGCAGCTTCCTAGCGGGGGGCCCCATCCAAGAGACCCAGTACTTC. Translation: CASSFLAGGPIQETQYF.

This clonotype was seen ten or more times. This chain uses TRBV7-9 with TRBJ2-7, with TRBD1 identical over 9 bases. CDR3 size: 15 residues. Trimming took 4 bases from V and 5 from J; bases not matched to a gene: 9. Germline V CDR1 and CDR2: SEHNR, FQNEAQ (reference sequence). The CDR3 nucleotides are TGTGCCAGCAGCTATGGGACAGGGAGATCCCACGAGCAGTACTTC. Protein: CASSYGTGRSHEQYF.